Listed here are 12 T cell receptor beta chains from one sample, sequenced in a study of beta chain features in type 1 diabetes. Study observations and caveats: All four CD4+ subsets from Type 1 diabetes patients carried moderately but significantly shorter TCRB CDR3s.

For these receptors, no antigen is known. Expressed TCRB transcripts were sequenced because the isolated RNA had all been reverse transcribed beforehand. Using immunoSEQ multiplex PCR, the repertoire was profiled, and TCRdb retains in-frame clones only, with some absent. The sample lists hundreds of thousands of clones; over 12% were seen once. Sequencing was carried out using naive CD4+ T cells from blood. These TCRs come from a man younger than 35 with type 1 diabetes.

This clone was seen ten or more times. The V call is TRBV14, the J call TRBJ2-3; D unclear. Per germline, CDR1 SGHDN and CDR2 FVKESK. The CDR3 length is 13 residues. V dropped 2 bases and J dropped 6 bases, with 9 bases sitting between them. CDR3 residues: CASSQNLADTQYF. The CDR3 coding sequence is TGTGCCAGCAGCCAAAACCTCGCGGATACGCAGTATTTT.

This clone was found a few times. This sequence joins TRBV15 and TRBJ2-3; 7 nucleotides agree with TRBD1. V was clipped by 2 bases and J by 2 bases; unmatched bases: 10. The CDR3 spans 17 residues. Per the germline V gene, CDR1 is LNHNV and CDR2 is YYDKDF (reference sequence). As DNA, the CDR3 is TGTGCCACCAGCAGAAGATCTACAGGGGCATCCACAGATACGCAGTATTTT. Translating it yields CATSRRSTGASTDTQYF.

This clone came up a few times. This chain uses TRBV2 with TRBJ2-5, with D unresolved. From germline, CDR1 is SNHLY and CDR2 FYNNEI. Deletions cut 5 bases from V and 5 bases from J, with 9 bases between. CDR3 length equals 12 residues. DNA for the CDR3: TGTGCCAGCAGTTGGGTGGCGGAGACCCAGTACTTC. It specifies CASSWVAETQYF.

V is TRBV30 and J is TRBJ2-4, with D perhaps matching TRBD1 (5 bases). Trimming left V 2 bases short and J 0 bases short, with 32 bases between. This CDR3 region has 22 residues. Germline-derived CDR1 and CDR2 are GTSNPN and SVGIG (reference sequence). Here the CDR3 reads CAWSSRSVDIRIGILAKNIQYF. CDR3 bases: TGTGCCTGGAGTTCTCGGTCCGTGGACATCCGAATTGGGATCCTAGCCAAAAACATTCAGTACTTC.

The chain has TRBV4-1 and TRBJ2-3; D remains unclear. V lost 4 bases and J 0 bases, leaving 11 bases between the germline ends. Germline V gives CDR1 MGHRA, CDR2 YSYEKL. This CDR3 spans 15 amino acids. The CDR3 DNA follows: TGCGCCAGCAGCCCATACCCTTCTAGCACAGATACGCAGTATTTT. This codes for CASSPYPSSTDTQYF.

The rearrangement joins TRBV10-3 to TRBJ2-7; 9 bases are shared with TRBD1. CDR1 and CDR2 from the germline V gene are ENHRY and SYGVKD. The V and J ends lost 6 bases and 1 base, in that order; junction bases with no gene match: 13. The CDR3 spans 17 residues. This chain's CDR3 is CAIRPVGDGTGSYEQYF. The CDR3 nucleotides read TGTGCCATCAGACCCGTGGGAGACGGGACAGGGTCCTACGAGCAGTACTTC.

The chain carries TRBV7-2 and TRBJ1-2; 7 bases line up with TRBD1. The germline CDR1 and CDR2 sequences are SGHTA and FQGNSA. The CDR3 loop spans 12 amino acids. Losses at the gene ends were 5 bases for V and 7 bases for J; bases not matched to a gene: 4. CDR3 bases: TGTGCCAGCAGCATCGACAGGGTTGGCTACACCTTC. The encoded protein is CASSIDRVGYTF.

There are a few counts of this clone. The CDR3 sequence is CASSEVWDTYNEQFF. The DNA for the CDR3 is TGTGCCAGCAGTGAAGTATGGGACACCTACAATGAGCAGTTCTTC. This chain connects TRBV6-1 to TRBJ2-1, with a possible D match to TRBD1 (6 bases). Germline CDR1 MNHNS, CDR2 SASEGT. Trimming left V 1 base short and J 2 bases short, with 9 bases between. This CDR3 comprises 15 residues.

In this sample, this clone turned up a few times. V gene TRBV2 combines with J gene TRBJ1-1; the match to TRBD1 covers 9 bases. Trimming cost V 5 bases and J 4 bases; bases outside gene matches: 5. The CDR3 is 14 residues long. CDR1 is SNHLY, CDR2 FYNNEI, per germline. This CDR3 reads CASSNTGGPTEAFF. In DNA, the CDR3 is TGTGCCAGCAGTAACACAGGGGGCCCCACTGAAGCTTTCTTT.

The V call is TRBV5-1, the J call TRBJ2-7, with TRBD1 matching 10 bases. The V and J ends lost 9 bases and 2 bases, in that order; junction bases with no gene match: 8. CDR1 is SGHRS and CDR2 is YFSETQ in the germline V gene. The CDR3 loop spans 14 amino acids. CDR3: CATQIGTGAYEQYF. CDR3 in DNA: TGCGCCACCCAGATTGGGACAGGGGCCTACGAGCAGTACTTC.

This clone was seen a handful of times. The V call is TRBV6-5, the J call TRBJ2-7, with 8 bases that match TRBD1. V was clipped by 6 bases and J by 3 bases; unmatched bases: 10. The CDR3 sequence is 15 residues long. Looked up from germline, CDR1 is MNHEY and CDR2 is SVGAGI. CDR3 in DNA: TGTGCCAGCAGCCCCCCGGACAGGGTAGGCTACGAGCAGTACTTC. This codes for CASSPPDRVGYEQYF.

This clone has just a few counts. The chain uses TRBV18 and TRBJ2-7, with D perhaps assigned TRBD1 or TRBD2 (5 bases each). Germline V gene sequence: CDR1 KGHSH, CDR2 LQKENI. The CDR3 extends over 16 amino acids. V lost 0 bases and J lost 6, with 18 bases in between. The chain's CDR3 is CASSPPWGARQSEQYF. CDR3 nucleotides: TGTGCCAGCTCACCACCTTGGGGAGCCCGACAGAGCGAGCAGTACTTC.